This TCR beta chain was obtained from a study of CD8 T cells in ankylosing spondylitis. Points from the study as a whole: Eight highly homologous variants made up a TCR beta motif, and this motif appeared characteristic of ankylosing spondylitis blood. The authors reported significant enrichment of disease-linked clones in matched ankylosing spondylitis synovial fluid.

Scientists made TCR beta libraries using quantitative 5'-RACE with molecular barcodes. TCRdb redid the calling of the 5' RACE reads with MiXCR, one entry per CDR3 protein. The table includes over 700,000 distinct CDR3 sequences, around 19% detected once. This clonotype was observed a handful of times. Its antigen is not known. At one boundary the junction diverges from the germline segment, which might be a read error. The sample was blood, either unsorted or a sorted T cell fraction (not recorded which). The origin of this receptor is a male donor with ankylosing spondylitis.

This CDR3 reads CASSYPQELFF. The CDR3, as DNA: TGTGCCAGCAGTTACCCCCAGGAGCTGTTCTTC. This chain joins TRBV6-6 and TRBJ2-1; no clear D. The V gene's germline CDR1 is MNHNY and CDR2 SVGAGI (reference sequence). CDR3 length: 11 amino acids.